The 15 T cell receptor beta chains below were found in one sample sequenced in a study of early T cells in non-severe SARS-CoV-2 infection. TCRdb re-called the 5' RACE reads with MiXCR, one entry per CDR3 protein. The table records about 77,000 distinct CDR3 sequences, 16% of them present only once. Sequenced: whole blood. Source of these receptors: an adult who was a healthcare worker with PCR-confirmed SARS-CoV-2 infection or an uninfected control (not recorded which).

There are a few counts of this clonotype. This rearrangement joins TRBV7-2 to TRBJ2-1, with 9 bases fitting TRBD2. The junction had 5 bases not matched to a gene; V was cut back by 0 bases and J by 2 bases. Germline assignment: CDR1 SGHTA and CDR2 FQGNSA. The CDR3 length is 17 residues. The CDR3 loop reads CASSLASLAGTYNEQFF. Written as DNA, the CDR3 is TGTGCCAGCAGCTTAGCGAGCCTAGCGGGGACCTACAATGAGCAGTTCTTC.

The genes are TRBV20-1 and TRBJ2-1; 13 bases are a match to TRBD2. The CDR3 spans 17 residues. The J segment lost 0 bases and the V segment lost 3 bases, leaving 5 bases of the junction unmatched. The V gene's germline CDR1 is DFQATT and CDR2 SNEGSKA (reference sequence). Here the CDR3 reads CSASGLAGAFSYNEQFF. The DNA of the CDR3 is TGCAGTGCTAGCGGACTAGCGGGAGCGTTCTCCTACAATGAGCAGTTCTTC.

The chain employs TRBV9 and TRBJ2-3; possible D gene TRBD2, 5 bases. In germline, CDR1 is SGDLS, CDR2 YYNGEE. CDR3 size: 15 residues. Trimming pared 0 bases from V and 4 bases from J, leaving 12 bases between. CDR3 nucleotide sequence: TGTGCCAGCAGCGTAGCTGGAACTAGAGCAGATACGCAGTATTTT. Translated, it gives CASSVAGTRADTQYF.

The chain combines TRBV6-1 with TRBJ1-3; tentative D call: TRBD1 (5 bases). V was pared by 4 bases and J by 0 bases, with 13 bases between. The CDR3 totals 16 residues. The V gene's germline CDR1 is MNHNS and CDR2 SASEGT. The CDR3 DNA follows: TGTGCCAGCAGTGTCCGGGACCCTAGCTCTGGAAACACCATATATTTT. It specifies CASSVRDPSSGNTIYF.

This clonotype was counted many times. V gene TRBV6-5 combines with J gene TRBJ1-1; maybe TRBD1 (5 bases). The V and J ends lost 2 bases and 12 bases respectively, with 22 bases between them. The length of the CDR3 is 15 residues. Germline V gene data show CDR1 as MNHEY and CDR2 as SVGAGI. DNA of the CDR3: TGTGCCAGCAGTTACGCCGTAGCGCCAGGGAGACAAACTTTCTTT. As protein: CASSYAVAPGRQTFF.

V usage is TRBV6-1 and J usage is TRBJ2-3, with D unclear. The CDR3 is made up of 13 amino acids. The V and J ends lost 8 bases and 12 bases respectively, with 21 bases between them. CDR1 and CDR2 from the germline V gene are MNHNS and SASEGT. This chain's CDR3 is CASDRFGPQGQYF. Here the CDR3 DNA reads TGTGCCAGCGATAGATTTGGACCACAAGGACAGTATTTT.

The genes are TRBV7-9 and TRBJ2-1, with TRBD2 matching 10 bases. J lost 9 bases, V lost 4 bases, and 15 bases had no gene match. CDR1 SEHNR and CDR2 FQNEAQ come from the germline V gene (reference sequence). The CDR3 has 17 residues. The CDR3 bases are TGTGCCAGCAGCTCGATCAGGACTAGCGGAGTTTATGCTGAGCAGTTCTTC. Amino acid sequence: CASSSIRTSGVYAEQFF.

The rearrangement joins TRBV7-8 to TRBJ2-7, with 7 positions matching TRBD1. The ends lost 3 bases at V and 5 bases at J; junction bases unmatched: 7. Per germline, CDR1 SGHVS and CDR2 FQNEAQ. This CDR3 is built from 14 residues. The DNA for the CDR3 is TGTGCCAGCAGCTTTTGGGGACAGAAGAACGAGCAGTACTTC. Translating it yields CASSFWGQKNEQYF. Supplemented by reference TRBV7-8 and TRBJ2-7, the full variable domain reads GAGVSQSPRYKVAKRGQDVALRCDPISGHVSLFWYQQALGQGPEFLTYFQNEAQLDKSGLPSDRFFAERPEGSVSTLKIQRTQQEDSAVYLCASSFWGQKNEQYFGPGTRLTVT.

This clonotype was recorded a few times. The chain carries TRBV6-1 and TRBJ1-5, with D unresolved. The germline CDR1 and CDR2 sequences are MNHNS and SASEGT. The V end was cut by 10 bases, the J end by 3 bases, with 10 bases between. The CDR3 is made up of 12 amino acids. CDR3 bases: TGTGCCACCCGGGGAAACAATCAGCCCCAGCATTTT. The encoded protein is CATRGNNQPQHF.

This chain joins TRBV28 and TRBJ1-5; no firm D call. This CDR3 contains 14 residues. The V end lost 7 bases, the J end lost 5 bases, and 15 bases lay between the germline ends. Germline CDR1 is MDHEN and CDR2 is SYDVKM. CDR3 in amino acids: CASTQESRDQPQHF. Here the CDR3 DNA reads TGTGCCAGCACCCAAGAGAGTCGGGATCAGCCCCAGCATTTT.

J is TRBJ2-3 and V is TRBV20-1; D remains ambiguous. Deletions cut 6 bases from V and 4 bases from J, with 8 bases between. The CDR3 consists of 11 residues. Germline V gene data show CDR1 as DFQATT and CDR2 as SNEGSKA (reference sequence). CDR3 bases: TGCAGTGCCCCCTGGGCAGATACGCAGTATTTT. This encodes CSAPWADTQYF.

The chain employs TRBV30 and TRBJ1-4; 7 bases fit TRBD1. With V trimmed by 4 bases and J by 8 bases, 10 bases remained unmatched. This CDR3 region has 14 residues. Per germline, CDR1 GTSNPN and CDR2 SVGIG (reference sequence). The CDR3 protein is CAWISRGTGEKLFF. DNA for the CDR3: TGTGCCTGGATTAGCAGGGGGACTGGAGAAAAACTGTTTTTT.

This chain links TRBV10-3 with TRBJ1-1, with D maybe TRBD1 (5 bases). The V end lost 3 bases, the J end lost 7 bases, and 15 bases lay between the germline ends. This CDR3 spans 14 amino acids. Germline lookup yields CDR1 ENHRY and CDR2 SYGVKD. DNA for the CDR3: TGTGCCATCAGTGACTTTCGTGGGGCCTTTGAAGCTTTCTTT. Translation gives CAISDFRGAFEAFF.

Many counts were recorded for this clonotype. This chain links TRBV12-3 or TRBV12-4 with TRBJ2-3; D remains unclear. Between the trimmed V and J ends, which lost 2 bases and 3 bases, there was a span of 0 bases. The CDR3 is 11 amino acids. The CDR3 spells CASSLTDTQYF. DNA of the CDR3: TGTGCCAGCAGTTTAACAGATACGCAGTATTTT.

In this sample, this clonotype turned up a few times. The chain joins TRBV4-1 to TRBJ1-4; no clear D. Trimming cost V 1 base and J 3 bases, with 9 bases left between them. This CDR3 comprises 15 residues. The germline V gene encodes CDR1 MGHRA and CDR2 YSYEKL. CDR3 in DNA: TGCGCCAGCAGCCAAGTAAAGGGCTCTAATGAAAAACTGTTTTTT. Protein product: CASSQVKGSNEKLFF.